The clone carrying this T cell receptor (beta chain) was counted ten times or more. Its antigen is undetermined. Time point noted: newly diagnosed GD, antithyroid drugs for less than 3 months. From PBMCs, RNA was extracted and then used to make the TCR library. This CDR3 has 16 amino acids. Trimming stripped 3 bases from V and 5 bases from J, with 20 bases between. Germline V CDR1 and CDR2: SGHVT, SQSDAQ. Relying on iRepertoire HTBI primers and Arm-PCR of CDR3 regions, the team built TCR beta libraries. Using its own MiXCR run on the multiplex PCR reads, TCRdb lists one record per CDR3 protein. The table shows approximately 310,000 distinct CDR3 sequences, with 15% to 20% occurring only once. The data were obtained in a study of regulatory T cells in long-lasting Graves disease. Study-wide findings and caveats: Favored gene segments in persistent disease were TRBV28, TRBJ1-2 and TRBJ2-5.

Sequencing was performed on peripheral blood mononuclear cells (PBMCs), taken at new diagnosis, from a patient treated with antithyroid drugs. This sequence was found in a female donor with Graves disease. The V gene is TRBV7-4, the J gene TRBJ2-7; D might be TRBD2 (6 bases). DNA of the CDR3: TGTGCCAGCAGCTTCAATGGTTCGGAGGGCCAAGACGAGCAGTACTTC. Its translation is CASSFNGSEGQDEQYF.